The entry below describes one T cell receptor beta chain. TCRdb reprocessed the 5' RACE reads via MiXCR and lists one record per CDR3 protein. The data show under 90,000 distinct CDR3 sequences, with 11% to 15% seen just once and 30% to 35% held by the top ten. This entry belongs to a study of T-cell memory formation after mild COVID-19. The junction had 13 bases not matched to a gene; V was cut back by 4 bases and J by 9 bases. Germline-derived CDR1 and CDR2 are SEHNR and FQNEAQ (reference sequence). The CDR3 is 16 residues long. The sequence derives from an adult woman who had mild COVID-19 (a few samples of this study predate the infection). Cell type and time point are not known. V is TRBV7-9 and J is TRBJ2-3; the match to TRBD2 covers 10 bases. Sequencing was performed on PBMCs or a T cell subset sorted from them (not recorded which). This CDR3 reads CASSSTAGGPAGTQYF. The CDR3 nucleotides are TGTGCCAGCAGCTCTACAGCGGGGGGGCCTGCGGGGACGCAGTATTTT.